This T cell receptor beta chain was recovered during a study of a mutant IDH1 vaccine in newly diagnosed glioma. Study information: Vaccination was launched 4-6 weeks after radiotherapy alone, or with temozolomide cycles. Treated patients, approximately 60% male and approximately 38% female, averaged about 40 years of age.

There are 16 residues in the CDR3. V lost 0 bases to trimming and J lost 9 bases; unmatched junction nucleotides: 11. CDR1 and CDR2 from the germline V gene are SGHRS and YFSETQ. Produced via immunoSEQ multiplex PCR; TCRdb's table is partial and in-frame only. The sample shows 25,000 to 30,000 clones, more than 65% of them seen only once. With regard to this clone: The antigen is undetermined.

Time point here: week 35, safety follow-up. In the vaccine, a single dose held 300 ug of the mutant IDH1 20-mer peptide, along with topical imiquimod. Source: PBMCs, taken from a glioma patient whose treatment included an IDH1 peptide vaccine. This chain connects TRBV5-1 to TRBJ2-1; 8 bases line up with TRBD2. The sequence was obtained from a man aged 50-59 years with glioma. CDR3 sequence reads: CASSLVTGGPQTEQFF. In DNA, the CDR3 is TGCGCCAGCAGCTTGGTGACGGGGGGGCCGCAGACTGAGCAGTTCTTC. Full variable domain (remainder filled in from reference TRBV5-1 and TRBJ2-1): KAGVTQTPRYLIKTRGQQVTLSCSPISGHRSVSWYQQTPGQGLQFLFEYFSETQRNKGNFPGRFSGRQFSNSRSEMNVSTLELGDSALYLCASSLVTGGPQTEQFFGPGTRLTVL.